The 25 T cell receptor beta chains in this list originate from one sample, sequenced in a study of cytomegalovirus exposure and HLA in healthy donors. TCRdb's copy holds only in-frame clones and misses some; the assay was immunoSEQ multiplex PCR. The sample lists about 140,000 clones, roughly 86% seen once, with approximately 1.4% in the top ten. The sequenced sample was PBMCs. The receptor source for this set is a woman aged 30 to 39 in good health and CMV-seronegative.

The rearrangement links TRBV13 to TRBJ1-1, with D tentatively TRBD1 (6 bases). The CDR3 contains 14 residues. Germline V gene data show CDR1 as PRHDT and CDR2 as FYEKMQ (reference sequence). V lost 4 bases to trimming and J lost 6 bases, with 15 bases between them. CDR3 sequence reads: CASSSSNRAPEAFF. CDR3 sequence (DNA): TGTGCCAGCAGCTCATCAAACAGGGCGCCTGAAGCTTTCTTT.

In DNA, the CDR3 is TGTGCCTGGAGTCCGGCGACAGGGCCTCTCCACTTT. Translating gives CAWSPATGPLHF. The rearrangement joins TRBV30 to TRBJ1-6; 7 bases fit TRBD1. The trim removed 2 bases at V and 16 bases at J, leaving 8 bases unmatched. The length of the CDR3 is 12 residues. Germline V lookup: CDR1 GTSNPN, CDR2 SVGIG (reference sequence).

This chain joins TRBV28 and TRBJ1-6; 8 bases align to TRBD1. This CDR3 is built from 17 residues. The V gene's germline CDR1 is MDHEN and CDR2 SYDVKM. V dropped 3 bases and J dropped 5; count of bases not matched to a gene: 9. As DNA, the CDR3 is TGTGCCAGCAGTTTCGCTCAGGGGGCTGGTGATAATTCACCCCTCCACTTT. Protein sequence: CASSFAQGAGDNSPLHF.

The chain recombines TRBV18 with TRBJ1-6, with D perhaps TRBD1 (5 bases). The ends were cut back, 3 bases at V and 9 bases at J, with 12 bases in the middle. CDR1 KGHSH and CDR2 LQKENI come from the germline V gene. CDR3 length equals 14 residues. The CDR3 DNA follows: TGTGCCAGCTCACCCCCCGTGGGGGGTTCACCCCTCCACTTT. Amino acids: CASSPPVGGSPLHF. Full variable domain (rest looked up from reference TRBV18 and TRBJ1-6): NAGVMQNPRHLVRRRGQEARLRCSPMKGHSHVYWYRQLPEEGLKFMVYLQKENIIDESGMPKERFSAEFPKEGPSILRIQQVVRGDSAAYFCASSPPVGGSPLHFGNGTRLTVT.

The chain has TRBV4-1 and TRBJ1-2, with D perhaps TRBD1 (6 bases). Per the germline V gene, CDR1 is MGHRA and CDR2 is YSYEKL. V shed 3 bases and J shed 5 bases, with 19 bases lying between them. The CDR3 has 16 residues. CDR3 sequence reads: CASSHSTIGQYYGYTF. In DNA form, the CDR3 reads TGCGCCAGCAGCCACTCAACAATCGGACAGTATTATGGCTACACCTTC.

The chain recombines TRBV5-1 with TRBJ2-1, with 13 bases identical to TRBD2. V dropped 4 bases and J dropped 5; count of bases not matched to a gene: 3. This CDR3 comprises 15 residues. Germline assignment: CDR1 SGHRS and CDR2 YFSETQ. CDR3 in DNA: TGCGCCAGCAGCCCGGGACTAGCGGGGAACAATGAGCAGTTCTTC. It is translated as CASSPGLAGNNEQFF.

The chain joins TRBV5-1 to TRBJ1-4; 7 nucleotides agree with TRBD1. With 3 bases clipped from V and 3 bases from J, the junction kept 2 bases outside the gene matches. This CDR3 has 14 amino acids. Germline V CDR1 and CDR2: SGHRS, YFSETQ. This CDR3 is CASSYGTANEKLFF. CDR3 nucleotides: TGCGCCAGCAGCTACGGGACAGCTAATGAAAAACTGTTTTTT.

This chain joins TRBV5-1 and TRBJ2-1, with TRBD1 matching 10 bases. From germline, CDR1 is SGHRS and CDR2 YFSETQ. This CDR3 spans 14 amino acids. With 3 bases clipped from V and 7 bases from J, the junction kept 4 bases outside the gene matches. In nucleotides, the CDR3 is TGCGCCAGCAGCTACGGACAGGGGGGAAATGAGCAGTTCTTC. Its translation is CASSYGQGGNEQFF.

The V call is TRBV7-8, the J call TRBJ2-1; 7 nucleotides align to TRBD1. The CDR3 is made up of 15 amino acids. In germline, CDR1 is SGHVS, CDR2 FQNEAQ. V was pared by 3 bases and J by 7 bases, with 9 bases of the junction left unmatched. The CDR3 bases are TGTGCCAGCAGCTTGACGGCAGGGGGTCAGAATGAGCAGTTCTTC. This gives the protein CASSLTAGGQNEQFF.

This clone has more than one count but fewer than ten. The chain recombines TRBV28 with TRBJ1-4; D gene ambiguous. Germline CDR1 is MDHEN and CDR2 is SYDVKM. V was pared by 5 bases and J by 5 bases, with 12 bases between. The CDR3 has 14 residues. DNA for the CDR3: TGTGCCAGCAGTCCTGCCTACTTGAATGAAAAACTGTTTTTT. Translating it yields CASSPAYLNEKLFF.

The V gene is TRBV18, the J gene TRBJ1-2; D is uncertain. Trimming shortened V by 2 bases and J by 0 bases, and 4 bases separated the two germline ends. This CDR3 is built from 13 residues. Germline V CDR1 and CDR2: KGHSH, LQKENI. The CDR3 sequence: CASSPESNYGYTF. CDR3 DNA sequence: TGTGCCAGCTCACCAGAGTCTAACTATGGCTACACCTTC. Together with reference TRBV18 and TRBJ1-2, the CDR3 gives the full variable domain: NAGVMQNPRHLVRRRGQEARLRCSPMKGHSHVYWYRQLPEEGLKFMVYLQKENIIDESGMPKERFSAEFPKEGPSILRIQQVVRGDSAAYFCASSPESNYGYTFGSGTRLTVV.

The chain joins TRBV6-1 to TRBJ1-5; D uncertain. CDR3 length equals 14 residues. Trimming left V 3 bases short and J 6 bases short, with 12 bases between. Germline V gene data show CDR1 as MNHNS and CDR2 as SASEGT. The CDR3 region is CASSETTAGQPQHF. The DNA of the CDR3 is TGTGCCAGCAGTGAGACTACAGCGGGTCAGCCCCAGCATTTT.

This clone was seen a few times. V gene TRBV5-6 combines with J gene TRBJ1-2, with 8 bases that match TRBD1. From germline, CDR1 is SGHDT and CDR2 YYEEEE. The CDR3 is made up of 13 amino acids. J lost 7 bases, V lost 2 bases, and 4 bases had no gene match. CDR3 region: CASSFRTGFGYTF. CDR3 coding DNA: TGTGCCAGCAGCTTCCGGACAGGGTTTGGCTACACCTTC.

The gene calls are TRBV12-5 and TRBJ2-1; D is unresolved. Germline loops: CDR1 LGHNT, CDR2 FRNRAP. V was pared by 2 bases and J by 9 bases, with 8 bases between. The CDR3 consists of 12 residues. Here the CDR3 reads CASGLLTGEQFF. The DNA for the CDR3 is TGTGCTAGTGGTTTGTTGACGGGTGAGCAGTTCTTC.

Note on this clone: Different DNA sequences within this sample yield the same CDR3. This chain uses TRBV2 with TRBJ1-5; a weak D match, TRBD1 (6 bases). The CDR3 loop spans 15 amino acids. V was pared by 6 bases and J by 3 bases, with 15 bases between. Germline CDR1 is SNHLY and CDR2 is FYNNEI. The CDR3 DNA follows: TGTGCCAGCAGCCTTAGGGGGGGATACAATCAGCCCCAGCATTTT. Its translation is CASSLRGGYNQPQHF. The full variable domain, rest sourced from reference TRBV2 and TRBJ1-5, is EPEVTQTPSHQVTQMGQEVILRCVPISNHLYFYWYRQILGQKVEFLVSFYNNEISEKSEIFDDQFSVERPDGSNFTLKIRSTKLEDSAMYFCASSLRGGYNQPQHFGDGTRLSIL.

The chain joins TRBV7-9 to TRBJ1-1; D is perhaps TRBD1 (5 bases). Trimming removed 8 bases from V and 1 base from J, with 17 bases in between. Germline V gives CDR1 SEHNR, CDR2 FQNEAQ (reference sequence). This CDR3 has 15 amino acids. CDR3 residues: CASVRGALGNTEAFF. In DNA form, the CDR3 reads TGTGCCAGCGTGCGTGGGGCCCTCGGGAACACTGAAGCTTTCTTT.

This chain uses TRBV11-2 with TRBJ2-3; the D gene is possibly TRBD1 (6 bases). Deletions cut 1 base from V and 5 bases from J, with 7 bases between. The germline gives CDR1 SGHAT, CDR2 FQNNGV. This CDR3 comprises 13 residues. The CDR3 reads CASSLVQGDTQYF. CDR3 DNA: TGTGCCAGCAGCTTAGTACAGGGAGATACGCAGTATTTT.

The chain carries TRBV19 and TRBJ1-1; TRBD1 is a possible D gene (5 bases). The germline gives CDR1 LNHDA, CDR2 SQIVND (reference sequence). The ends were cut back, 2 bases at V and 6 bases at J, with 13 bases in the middle. The CDR3 contains 14 residues. The CDR3 bases are TGTGCCAGTAGTATATGGGGGGAGTGGGCTGAAGCTTTCTTT. Protein product: CASSIWGEWAEAFF.

The chain couples TRBV27 to TRBJ2-7; possibly TRBD1 for D (6 bases). V lost 5 bases to trimming and J lost 4 bases, with 12 bases between them. CDR1 is MNHEY and CDR2 is SMNVEV in the germline V gene (reference sequence). The CDR3 contains 13 residues. The DNA of the CDR3 is TGTGCCAGCAGTCAGGGGTGGCCGTACGAGCAGTACTTC. This sequence encodes CASSQGWPYEQYF.

CDR3 nucleotides: TGTGCCAGCAGTGAAGAGGCTAGCGGGGTCGTCACCGGGGAGCTGTTTTTT. It encodes CASSEEASGVVTGELFF. V gene TRBV2 combines with J gene TRBJ2-2, with TRBD2 identical over 9 bases. Germline V gene sequence: CDR1 SNHLY, CDR2 FYNNEI. V lost 1 base and J lost 4; bases outside the gene matches: 7. The CDR3 is made up of 17 amino acids.

The chain has TRBV2 and TRBJ1-4; possibly TRBD1 for D (6 bases). The CDR3 is 13 residues long. Germline V gene data show CDR1 as SNHLY and CDR2 as FYNNEI. The V end lost 9 bases, the J end lost 8 bases, and 16 bases lay between the germline ends. The CDR3 reads CASKGQGREKLFF. CDR3 bases: TGTGCCAGTAAAGGGCAGGGGAGAGAAAAACTGTTTTTT.

The gene calls are TRBV11-2 and TRBJ2-1; no reliable D call. The germline gives CDR1 SGHAT, CDR2 FQNNGV. The CDR3 covers 13 residues. V was shortened by 4 bases and J by 0 bases, with 4 bases between the two germline ends. The CDR3: CASSSGSYNEQFF. The CDR3 bases are TGTGCCAGCAGCTCGGGCTCCTACAATGAGCAGTTCTTC.

This clone showed up just a few times. CDR3 sequence: CASSPDTHNEQFF. In nucleotides, the CDR3 is TGTGCCAGCAGTCCGGACACCCACAATGAGCAGTTCTTC. This sequence joins TRBV27 and TRBJ2-1; D might be TRBD1 (5 bases). Trimming removed 5 bases from V and 5 bases from J, with 10 bases in between. Germline V gene lookup returns CDR1 MNHEY and CDR2 SMNVEV (reference sequence). The CDR3 runs to 13 residues.

The V call is TRBV28, the J call TRBJ1-2, with 8 bases fitting TRBD1. From germline, CDR1 is MDHEN and CDR2 SYDVKM. The CDR3 runs 15 residues. Unmatched junction bases numbered 13, after V lost 8 bases and J lost 5 bases. The CDR3 bases are TGTGCCAGCGGGTCCTCAGGGGGCGTAGGGTATGGCTACACCTTC. Residues: CASGSSGGVGYGYTF.

The CDR3 sequence is CASSIGLVTPTDTQYF. CDR3 DNA: TGTGCCAGTAGTATAGGTCTAGTGACGCCCACAGATACGCAGTATTTT. This chain links TRBV19 with TRBJ2-3; D uncertain. The V gene's germline CDR1 is LNHDA and CDR2 SQIVND (reference sequence). This CDR3 contains 16 residues. Trimming took 1 base from V and 2 from J, leaving 13 bases between them.